These T cell receptor beta chains were read from a single sample in a study of blood T cell repertoires in COVID-19. Assay: immunoSEQ multiplex PCR; the TCRdb copy retains only in-frame clones and omits some. The table shows 65,000 to 80,000 clones, with more than 75% occurring only once. The material sequenced was peripheral blood. Receptors were obtained from a human donor in a cohort sampled during active COVID-19. The CDR3 runs from the conserved cysteine through the conserved F or W. Each record gives: CDR3 protein, CDR3 DNA, clone size, J gene, V gene, D gene. The D gene is left open where the match is weak. Clone size is stated in some rows and not others, as once, few, many or a class when expanded.

CDR3aa: CASGPGTYEQYF; CDR3nt: TGTGCCAGCGGTCCGGGAACCTACGAGCAGTACTTC; abundance: once; j_gene: TRBJ2-7; v_gene: TRBV9; d_gene: NA
CDR3aa: CASSLLGLASVDEQFF; CDR3nt: TGTGCCAGCAGTTTATTGGGCCTAGCGAGTGTGGATGAGCAGTTCTTC; abundance: NA; j_gene: TRBJ2-1; v_gene: TRBV27; d_gene: NA
CDR3aa: CASPMGGGSNQPQHF; CDR3nt: TGTGCCAGCCCTATGGGGGGGGGTAGCAATCAGCCCCAGCATTTT; abundance: NA; j_gene: TRBJ1-5; v_gene: TRBV19; d_gene: NA
CDR3aa: CASSPPGTVLGGYTF; CDR3nt: TGTGCCAGTAGTCCCCCCGGGACAGTGCTTGGAGGCTACACCTTC; abundance: NA; j_gene: TRBJ1-2; v_gene: TRBV19; d_gene: TRBD1
CDR3aa: CASRSTGTGGNEQFF; CDR3nt: TGTGCCAGCAGGTCCACCGGGACAGGGGGCAATGAGCAGTTCTTC; abundance: NA; j_gene: TRBJ2-1; v_gene: TRBV6-6; d_gene: TRBD1
CDR3aa: CASSPALTGGAEQYF; CDR3nt: TGTGCCAGCAGTCCGGCCCTTACAGGGGGCGCCGAGCAGTACTTC; abundance: NA; j_gene: TRBJ2-7; v_gene: TRBV5-6; d_gene: TRBD1
CDR3aa: CASSFQGRTEAFF; CDR3nt: TGTGCCAGCAGTTTCCAGGGAAGGACTGAAGCTTTCTTT; abundance: NA; j_gene: TRBJ1-1; v_gene: TRBV12-3/TRBV12-4; d_gene: NA
CDR3aa: CASSSGQGGGYTF; CDR3nt: TGTGCCAGCAGTTCCGGACAGGGGGGAGGCTACACCTTC; abundance: NA; j_gene: TRBJ1-2; v_gene: TRBV7-3; d_gene: TRBD1
CDR3aa: CASSQEGLRGHNTGELFF; CDR3nt: TGTGCCAGCAGCCAAGAAGGTCTGAGAGGCCATAACACCGGGGAGCTGTTTTTT; abundance: NA; j_gene: TRBJ2-2; v_gene: TRBV14; d_gene: NA
CDR3aa: CASSSGLAGETQYF; CDR3nt: TGTGCCAGCAGCTCCGGACTAGCGGGAGAGACCCAGTACTTC; abundance: few; j_gene: TRBJ2-5; v_gene: TRBV7-2; d_gene: TRBD2
CDR3aa: CAIGQISYEQYF; CDR3nt: TGTGCCATTGGACAGATTTCCTACGAGCAGTACTTC; abundance: NA; j_gene: TRBJ2-7; v_gene: TRBV10-3; d_gene: NA
CDR3aa: CASSYPQTTGGYEQYF; CDR3nt: TGTGCCAGCAGTTACCCACAAACGACAGGGGGCTACGAGCAGTACTTC; abundance: NA; j_gene: TRBJ2-7; v_gene: TRBV6-6; d_gene: TRBD1
CDR3aa: CASSVSRAIGSYNEQFF; CDR3nt: TGTGCCAGCAGCGTAAGCCGAGCGATTGGGTCCTACAATGAGCAGTTCTTC; abundance: NA; j_gene: TRBJ2-1; v_gene: TRBV9; d_gene: NA
CDR3aa: CASSFAGNEQYF; CDR3nt: TGTGCCAGCAGTTTCGCGGGGAACGAGCAGTACTTC; abundance: NA; j_gene: TRBJ2-7; v_gene: TRBV6-2/TRBV6-3; d_gene: NA
CDR3aa: CASSSLIDREDYGYTF; CDR3nt: TGTGCCAGCAGCAGCCTCATTGACAGGGAGGACTATGGCTACACCTTC; abundance: NA; j_gene: TRBJ1-2; v_gene: TRBV21-1; d_gene: NA
CDR3aa: CASSLEASGRNTGELFF; CDR3nt: TGTGCCAGCAGCTTAGAAGCTAGCGGGAGGAACACCGGGGAGCTGTTTTTT; abundance: NA; j_gene: TRBJ2-2; v_gene: TRBV7-9; d_gene: TRBD2
CDR3aa: CASSRAGEGTQYF; CDR3nt: TGTGCCAGCAGCAGGGCGGGGGAGGGGACCCAGTACTTC; abundance: NA; j_gene: TRBJ2-5; v_gene: TRBV5-6; d_gene: TRBD2
CDR3aa: CASSLQGTGAKNIQYF; CDR3nt: TGCGCCAGCAGCTTACAGGGTACCGGAGCCAAAAACATTCAGTACTTC; abundance: NA; j_gene: TRBJ2-4; v_gene: TRBV5-1; d_gene: NA
CDR3aa: CASSLPGRQGEQFF; CDR3nt: TGTGCCAGCAGCTTACCTGGCCGCCAGGGTGAGCAGTTCTTC; abundance: NA; j_gene: TRBJ2-1; v_gene: TRBV11-3; d_gene: NA
CDR3aa: CASSLQGSNQPQHF; CDR3nt: TGTGCCAGCAGTTTACAGGGGAGCAATCAGCCCCAGCATTTT; abundance: NA; j_gene: TRBJ1-5; v_gene: TRBV27; d_gene: NA
CDR3aa: CASRREGPDEQYF; CDR3nt: TGCGCCAGCCGGCGGGAGGGCCCCGACGAGCAGTACTTC; abundance: NA; j_gene: TRBJ2-7; v_gene: TRBV4-3; d_gene: TRBD2
CDR3aa: CASSSNYEQYF; CDR3nt: TGTGCCAGCAGCTCTAACTACGAGCAGTACTTC; abundance: NA; j_gene: TRBJ2-7; v_gene: TRBV28; d_gene: NA
CDR3aa: CSVGGSGEQYF; CDR3nt: TGCAGCGTGGGTGGTTCGGGCGAGCAGTACTTC; abundance: once; j_gene: TRBJ2-7; v_gene: TRBV29-1; d_gene: NA
CDR3aa: CATSDLARGRRNEQFF; CDR3nt: TGTGCCACCAGTGATTTGGCCAGGGGGCGCCGCAATGAGCAGTTCTTC; abundance: NA; j_gene: TRBJ2-1; v_gene: TRBV24-1; d_gene: TRBD1
CDR3aa: CSASRLAGQETQYF; CDR3nt: TGCAGTGCTAGTCGTCTAGCGGGACAAGAGACCCAGTACTTC; abundance: NA; j_gene: TRBJ2-5; v_gene: TRBV20-1; d_gene: TRBD2
CDR3aa: CASSQDRGGSVAYEQYF; CDR3nt: TGTGCCAGCAGCCAAGATCGAGGCGGGAGTGTTGCCTACGAGCAGTACTTC; abundance: NA; j_gene: TRBJ2-7; v_gene: TRBV3-1/TRBV3-2; d_gene: TRBD2
CDR3aa: CASSLGGLAGADEQYF; CDR3nt: TGTGCCAGCAGCTTAGGGGGACTAGCGGGAGCTGACGAGCAGTACTTC; abundance: NA; j_gene: TRBJ2-7; v_gene: TRBV11-3; d_gene: TRBD2
CDR3aa: CASSGTSGSYEQYF; CDR3nt: TGTGCCAGCAGCGGTACTAGCGGGAGCTACGAGCAGTACTTC; abundance: NA; j_gene: TRBJ2-7; v_gene: TRBV7-2; d_gene: TRBD2
CDR3aa: CSVWGGRNEQFF; CDR3nt: TGCAGCGTTTGGGGAGGAAGGAATGAGCAGTTCTTC; abundance: NA; j_gene: TRBJ2-1; v_gene: TRBV29-1; d_gene: NA
CDR3aa: CSTRRGQGSEQYF; CDR3nt: TGCAGCACCAGAAGAGGACAGGGCAGCGAGCAGTACTTC; abundance: NA; j_gene: TRBJ2-7; v_gene: TRBV29-1; d_gene: TRBD1
CDR3aa: CASSLTSTSSYNEQFF; CDR3nt: TGTGCCAGCAGCCTTACTAGCACGAGCTCCTACAATGAGCAGTTCTTC; abundance: NA; j_gene: TRBJ2-1; v_gene: TRBV7-6; d_gene: NA
CDR3aa: CASSLGASRGQETQYF; CDR3nt: TGTGCCAGCAGCTTGGGTGCTAGCAGAGGGCAAGAGACCCAGTACTTC; abundance: once; j_gene: TRBJ2-5; v_gene: TRBV5-5; d_gene: NA
CDR3aa: CAWSARGAANQPQHF; CDR3nt: TGTGCTTGGAGCGCTCGTGGGGCGGCCAATCAGCCCCAGCATTTT; abundance: NA; j_gene: TRBJ1-5; v_gene: TRBV30; d_gene: NA
CDR3aa: CASSEQALSGNTIYF; CDR3nt: TGTGCCAGCAGTGAACAGGCTCTCTCTGGAAACACCATATATTTT; abundance: NA; j_gene: TRBJ1-3; v_gene: TRBV6-1; d_gene: NA
CDR3aa: CASRGSGEQYF; CDR3nt: TGTGCCAGCAGGGGATCGGGGGAGCAGTACTTC; abundance: NA; j_gene: TRBJ2-7; v_gene: TRBV3-1/TRBV3-2; d_gene: NA
CDR3aa: CASSLLAGGGETQYF; CDR3nt: TGTGCCAGCAGCCTGCTAGCGGGAGGCGGGGAGACCCAGTACTTC; abundance: NA; j_gene: TRBJ2-5; v_gene: TRBV11-2; d_gene: TRBD2
CDR3aa: CASSFDGHEQFF; CDR3nt: TGTGCCAGCAGTTTTGATGGCCATGAGCAGTTCTTC; abundance: NA; j_gene: TRBJ2-1; v_gene: TRBV12-3/TRBV12-4; d_gene: NA
CDR3aa: CASSLAGTSGARYEQYF; CDR3nt: TGTGCCAGCAGCTTGGCCGGGACTAGCGGGGCAAGGTACGAGCAGTACTTC; abundance: NA; j_gene: TRBJ2-7; v_gene: TRBV7-2; d_gene: TRBD2
CDR3aa: CSVGQGGRETQYF; CDR3nt: TGCAGCGTTGGACAGGGGGGGAGAGAGACCCAGTACTTC; abundance: NA; j_gene: TRBJ2-5; v_gene: TRBV29-1; d_gene: TRBD1
CDR3aa: CASHRGPTDTQYF; CDR3nt: TGTGCCAGCCACAGGGGGCCCACAGATACGCAGTATTTT; abundance: once; j_gene: TRBJ2-3; v_gene: TRBV28; d_gene: TRBD1
CDR3aa: CSVVRGYPVGTQYF; CDR3nt: TGCAGCGTCGTCAGGGGGTATCCCGTAGGGACCCAGTACTTC; abundance: NA; j_gene: TRBJ2-5; v_gene: TRBV29-1; d_gene: TRBD1
CDR3aa: CASSEWGDGGNQPQHF; CDR3nt: TGTGCCAGCAGTGAATGGGGGGACGGGGGCAATCAGCCCCAGCATTTT; abundance: NA; j_gene: TRBJ1-5; v_gene: TRBV25-1; d_gene: NA
CDR3aa: CASSYAGLAGINPQTQYF; CDR3nt: TGTGCCAGCAGTTACGCCGGACTAGCGGGCATTAACCCGCAGACCCAGTACTTC; abundance: NA; j_gene: TRBJ2-5; v_gene: TRBV6-2/TRBV6-3; d_gene: TRBD2
CDR3aa: CASSPGQGSNQPQHF; CDR3nt: TGTGCCAGCAGCCCGGGACAGGGGAGCAATCAGCCCCAGCATTTT; abundance: NA; j_gene: TRBJ1-5; v_gene: TRBV9; d_gene: TRBD1
CDR3aa: CASAVSSSYNEQFF; CDR3nt: TGTGCCAGCGCGGTCAGTAGCTCCTACAATGAGCAGTTCTTC; abundance: NA; j_gene: TRBJ2-1; v_gene: TRBV4-2; d_gene: NA
CDR3aa: CASSQAHGGLSGNTIYF; CDR3nt: TGTGCCAGCAGCCAAGCACACGGGGGACTCTCTGGAAACACCATATATTTT; abundance: once; j_gene: TRBJ1-3; v_gene: TRBV3-1/TRBV3-2; d_gene: NA
CDR3aa: CASSLRRGENGYTF; CDR3nt: TGTGCCAGCAGCTTGCGAAGGGGCGAAAATGGCTACACCTTC; abundance: NA; j_gene: TRBJ1-2; v_gene: TRBV5-5; d_gene: NA
CDR3aa: CASSVRGGPEAFF; CDR3nt: TGTGCCAGCAGTGTCAGGGGAGGGCCTGAAGCTTTCTTT; abundance: NA; j_gene: TRBJ1-1; v_gene: TRBV12-3/TRBV12-4; d_gene: NA
CDR3aa: CAWSRPGLANNEQFF; CDR3nt: TGTGCCTGGAGTCGACCGGGACTAGCGAACAATGAGCAGTTCTTC; abundance: few; j_gene: TRBJ2-1; v_gene: TRBV30; d_gene: TRBD2
CDR3aa: CASSFSPGLWEGDEQYF; CDR3nt: TGTGCCAGCAGCTTCTCTCCGGGACTCTGGGAAGGAGACGAGCAGTACTTC; abundance: NA; j_gene: TRBJ2-7; v_gene: TRBV7-9; d_gene: NA
CDR3aa: CASSMSPGLRTEAFF; CDR3nt: TGTGCCAGTAGTATGTCCCCAGGACTCCGCACTGAAGCTTTCTTT; abundance: NA; j_gene: TRBJ1-1; v_gene: TRBV19; d_gene: NA
CDR3aa: CAWGRQASRGETQYF; CDR3nt: TGTGCCTGGGGCAGACAGGCCTCGAGGGGAGAGACCCAGTACTTC; abundance: NA; j_gene: TRBJ2-5; v_gene: TRBV30; d_gene: NA
CDR3aa: CASSPRDRDMGEQYF; CDR3nt: TGTGCCAGCAGCCCCCGGGACAGGGATATGGGCGAGCAGTACTTC; abundance: NA; j_gene: TRBJ2-7; v_gene: TRBV28; d_gene: TRBD1
CDR3aa: CASSSDRAYNSPLHF; CDR3nt: TGCGCCAGCAGCTCGGACAGGGCCTATAATTCACCCCTCCACTTT; abundance: NA; j_gene: TRBJ1-6; v_gene: TRBV5-1; d_gene: TRBD1
CDR3aa: CASSQVQGPNYEQYF; CDR3nt: TGTGCCAGCAGCCAAGTTCAGGGGCCCAACTACGAGCAGTACTTC; abundance: NA; j_gene: TRBJ2-7; v_gene: TRBV4-2; d_gene: NA
CDR3aa: CATSGDRGPYEQYF; CDR3nt: TGTGCCACCAGCGGGGACAGGGGTCCCTACGAGCAGTACTTC; abundance: few; j_gene: TRBJ2-7; v_gene: TRBV15; d_gene: TRBD1
CDR3aa: CASSPGTVYSNQPQHF; CDR3nt: TGTGCCAGCAGCCCAGGGACAGTGTATAGCAATCAGCCCCAGCATTTT; abundance: NA; j_gene: TRBJ1-5; v_gene: TRBV7-2; d_gene: TRBD1
CDR3aa: CASSRGDFNQPQHF; CDR3nt: TGTGCCAGCAGCCGGGGGGATTTCAATCAGCCCCAGCATTTT; abundance: NA; j_gene: TRBJ1-5; v_gene: TRBV28; d_gene: NA
CDR3aa: CASRDRVGGQTQYF; CDR3nt: TGTGCCAGTAGGGACAGGGTTGGGGGTCAGACCCAGTACTTC; abundance: NA; j_gene: TRBJ2-5; v_gene: TRBV19; d_gene: TRBD1